These 20 T cell receptor beta chains share one sample of origin, sequenced in a study of regulatory T cells in long-lasting Graves disease. Assembly of TCR beta libraries relied on iRepertoire HTBI primers together with Arm-PCR of CDR3 regions. TCRdb itself ran the multiplex PCR reads through MiXCR, one entry per CDR3 protein. The sample carries around 470,000 distinct CDR3 sequences, roughly 15% recorded once. Time point of the sample: newly diagnosed GD, antithyroid drugs for less than 3 months. The TCR library was made from RNA that had been extracted from PBMCs in TRIzol. The data also belong to a second study, concerning T cells in Graves' hyperthyroidism and ophthalmopathy.

This sample comprised peripheral blood mononuclear cells (PBMCs), obtained at new diagnosis, from a patient treated with antithyroid drugs. These receptors were collected from a woman aged 50 to 60 with Graves disease.

This clonotype turned up a few times. The chain joins TRBV3-1 to TRBJ1-1; a possible D gene is TRBD1 (5 bases). Germline assignment: CDR1 LGHDT and CDR2 YNNKEL (reference sequence). The CDR3 has 18 amino acids. V was pared by 4 bases and J by 3 bases, with 24 bases between. DNA for the CDR3: TGTGCCAGCAGCCCCCTTTTAAGGTCGGGACCGGGGGACACTGAAGCTTTCTTT. Translating gives CASSPLLRSGPGDTEAFF.

This clonotype has a count of ten or more. The J gene is TRBJ2-1, the V gene TRBV6-2 or TRBV6-3; TRBD2 might be the D (5 bases). The V end was cut by 8 bases, the J end by 5 bases, with 13 bases between. CDR1 and CDR2 (germline): MNHEY, SVGEGT. The length of the CDR3 is 13 residues. CDR3 amino acids: CASANIGDNEQFF. The DNA for the CDR3 is TGTGCCAGCGCCAATATCGGGGACAATGAGCAGTTCTTC.

In this sample, this clonotype turned up many times. V gene TRBV6-2 or TRBV6-3 combines with J gene TRBJ2-5, with 10 bases matching TRBD1. There are 17 residues in the CDR3. V lost 8 bases to trimming and J lost 4 bases; unmatched junction nucleotides: 16. Germline V gives CDR1 MNHEY, CDR2 SVGEGT. CDR3 DNA sequence: TGTGCCAGCCCTGCCGGGGCGGGACAGGGGTTGGGAGAGACCCAGTACTTC. It codes for CASPAGAGQGLGETQYF.

Turning to this clonotype: A junction end diverges from the germline sequence, so it may reflect a read error. The chain uses TRBV7-9 and TRBJ2-1; 9 nucleotides line up with TRBD2. Germline loops: CDR1 SEHNR, CDR2 FQNEAQ (reference sequence). The CDR3 is 17 amino acids. In DNA, the CDR3 is TGTGCCAGCAGCATAGCGATGCGGGAGGGCCAAGACAATGAGCAGTTCTTC. Its translation: CASSIAMREGQDNEQFF.

This clonotype was seen many times. The chain links TRBV7-2 to TRBJ1-5; D remains ambiguous. CDR1 and CDR2 (germline): SGHTA, FQGNSA. This CDR3 has 14 residues. V dropped 4 bases and J dropped 6 bases, with 13 bases sitting between them. The CDR3 coding sequence is TGTGCCAGCAGCTACCCCCGGGAGGTTCAGCCCCAGCATTTT. This gives the protein CASSYPREVQPQHF. Together with reference TRBV7-2 and TRBJ1-5, the CDR3 gives the full variable domain: GAGVSQSPSNKVTEKGKDVELRCDPISGHTALYWYRQSLGQGLEFLIYFQGNSAPDKSGLPSDRFSAERTGGSVSTLTIQRTQQEDSAVYLCASSYPREVQPQHFGDGTRLSIL.

This clonotype turned up a few times. The genes are TRBV5-1 and TRBJ2-2, with a possible D match to TRBD2 (6 bases). V lost 3 bases and J 1 base, leaving 13 bases between the germline ends. This CDR3 is built from 16 residues. Germline CDR1 and CDR2: SGHRS and YFSETQ. The CDR3 DNA reads as TGCGCCAGCAGCTCGGACGGGAGTAGGAACACCGGGGAGCTGTTTTTT. Protein: CASSSDGSRNTGELFF.

This clonotype was observed many times. This sequence joins TRBV28 and TRBJ1-6, with 7 bases lining up with TRBD1. The germline gives CDR1 MDHEN, CDR2 SYDVKM. The CDR3 runs to 16 residues. V was clipped by 7 bases and J by 10 bases; unmatched bases: 16. CDR3 residues: CASNKSSGTVGSPLHF. The CDR3 DNA reads TGTGCCAGCAATAAATCCTCCGGGACAGTAGGATCACCCCTCCACTTT.

The count of this clonotype is one. The chain links TRBV7-9 to TRBJ1-5; no definite D call. CDR3 size: 15 residues. From germline, CDR1 is SEHNR and CDR2 FQNEAQ (reference sequence). V dropped 5 bases and J dropped 0 bases, with 11 bases sitting between them. This chain's CDR3 is CASSPEEYSNQPQHF. CDR3 DNA sequence: TGTGCCAGCAGCCCGGAGGAGTATAGCAATCAGCCCCAGCATTTT. Filled out from reference TRBV7-9 and TRBJ1-5, the complete variable domain reads DTGVSQNPRHKITKRGQNVTFRCDPISEHNRLYWYRQTLGQGPEFLTYFQNEAQLEKSRLLSDRFSAERPKGSFSTLEIQRTEQGDSAMYLCASSPEEYSNQPQHFGDGTRLSIL.

This clonotype was counted only a few times. The chain is built from TRBV10-3 and TRBJ1-5; D gene ambiguous. The V gene lost 6 bases and the J gene lost 1 base, with 19 bases spanning the gap. The CDR3 has 17 residues. The V gene's germline CDR1 is ENHRY and CDR2 SYGVKD. The CDR3 loop reads CAIRAPGTSLSNQPQHF. CDR3 DNA: TGTGCCATCAGAGCTCCAGGAACAAGCCTCAGCAATCAGCCCCAGCATTTT.

This clonotype was detected a few times. This chain joins TRBV20-1 and TRBJ1-5; D not resolved. V was trimmed by 2 bases and J by 0 bases, leaving 11 bases between them. CDR3 length: 15 residues. CDR1 is DFQATT and CDR2 is SNEGSKA in the germline V gene (reference sequence). Here the CDR3 reads CSARPVLYSNQPQHF. The CDR3 nucleotides are TGCAGTGCTAGACCCGTATTGTATAGCAATCAGCCCCAGCATTTT.

J is TRBJ2-6 and V is TRBV5-1; D is possibly TRBD1 or TRBD2 (5 bases each). V lost 4 bases and J 1 base, leaving 12 bases between the germline ends. The CDR3 is made up of 16 amino acids. Germline CDR1 is SGHRS and CDR2 is YFSETQ. CDR3 loop: CASSNRDQSGANVLTF. The DNA for the CDR3 is TGCGCCAGCAGCAATCGGGACCAGTCTGGGGCCAACGTCCTGACTTTC.

There are many counts of this clonotype. This chain uses TRBV4-1 with TRBJ2-5; the match to TRBD2 covers 9 bases. Germline V gene sequence: CDR1 MGHRA, CDR2 YSYEKL. The ends lost 0 bases at V and 4 bases at J; junction bases unmatched: 9. The length of the CDR3 is 17 residues. The CDR3: CASSQDLGGRAVETQYF. The CDR3, as DNA: TGCGCCAGCAGCCAAGATCTGGGCGGGAGGGCCGTAGAGACCCAGTACTTC.

The sample holds many counts of this clonotype. The chain carries TRBV6-1 and TRBJ2-7; 11 bases fit TRBD2. CDR1 and CDR2 (germline): MNHNS, SASEGT. J lost 9 bases, V lost 3 bases, and 7 bases had no gene match. This CDR3 region has 14 residues. This CDR3 is CASSETSGAVGQYF. The CDR3 nucleotides are TGTGCCAGCAGTGAGACTAGCGGGGCCGTCGGGCAGTACTTC.

This clonotype was seen repeatedly, ten times or more. The chain combines TRBV2 with TRBJ2-3, with TRBD2 identical over 11 bases. Germline trimming cut 5 bases from V and 3 bases from J; bases unmatched to any gene: 7. The CDR3 length is 16 residues. CDR1 and CDR2 from the germline V gene are SNHLY and FYNNEI. The CDR3 bases are TGTGCCAGCAGTCCACTAGCGGGAGTTCTGACAGATACGCAGTATTTT. This encodes CASSPLAGVLTDTQYF.

There are many counts of this clonotype. The chain is built from TRBV6-2 or TRBV6-3 and TRBJ2-3; no definite D call. The CDR3 runs to 11 residues. V was shortened by 6 bases and J by 5 bases, with 6 bases between the two germline ends. Germline values: CDR1 MNHEY, CDR2 SVGEGT. CDR3 coding DNA: TGTGCCAGCAGGTGGGGAGATACGCAGTATTTT. This gives the protein CASRWGDTQYF.

This clonotype was counted ten times or more. The chain joins TRBV5-1 to TRBJ1-1; 8 bases agree with TRBD1. With 4 bases clipped from V and 5 bases from J, the junction kept 10 bases outside the gene matches. Germline values: CDR1 SGHRS, CDR2 YFSETQ. This CDR3 spans 15 amino acids. In nucleotides, the CDR3 is TGCGCCAGCAGCCCAAAGACAGGGGAGGGAACTGAAGCTTTCTTT. Translating gives CASSPKTGEGTEAFF.

This clonotype was seen repeatedly, ten times or more. The chain employs TRBV7-3 and TRBJ2-3; 7 bases agree with TRBD2. The trim removed 5 bases at V and 4 bases at J, leaving 12 bases unmatched. Germline V gene data show CDR1 as SGHTA and CDR2 as FQGTGA. The CDR3 totals 16 residues. The CDR3: CASSPLGGGPADTQYF. CDR3 DNA: TGTGCCAGCAGCCCCCTCGGGGGAGGGCCCGCAGATACGCAGTATTTT.

The rearrangement joins TRBV7-8 to TRBJ1-1; D gene uncertain. Germline loops: CDR1 SGHVS, CDR2 FQNEAQ. The CDR3 contains 14 residues. With 5 bases removed from V and 3 bases from J, the gap between germline ends came to 13 bases. For the CDR3, the DNA is TGTGCCAGCAGCCCACCGCTTGGATACACTGAAGCTTTCTTT. Its translation is CASSPPLGYTEAFF.

The CDR3 DNA reads TGTGCCAGCAGCGTAGATGGGGGCGGGAATCAGCCCCAGCATTTT. The encoded protein is CASSVDGGGNQPQHF. The rearrangement uses TRBV9 and TRBJ1-5; maybe TRBD1 (6 bases). V was clipped by 0 bases and J by 4 bases, with 11 bases between them. CDR1 and CDR2 (germline): SGDLS, YYNGEE. The CDR3 sequence is 15 residues long.

This clonotype was recorded many times. J is TRBJ2-5 and V is TRBV12-3 or TRBV12-4, with 14 nucleotides matching TRBD2. The CDR3 sequence is 14 residues long. Germline trimming cut 6 bases from V and 9 bases from J; bases unmatched to any gene: 6. The CDR3 loop is CASRRLAGGGPQYF. As DNA, the CDR3 is TGTGCCAGCAGAAGACTAGCGGGAGGGGGGCCCCAGTACTTC.